One and the same sample provided the 11 T cell receptor beta chains below, sequenced in a study of shared clonotypes between healthy human individuals (dated by TCRdb to 2020 to 2021). Libraries were constructed by the immunoSEQ multiplex PCR assay. TCRdb mirrors the immuneACCESS table, restricted to in-frame sequences. Some clones are absent from its copies; in checked studies, under half trace to an unresolved V gene, and the reason for the others is unknown. In this sample the table shows about a million clones, around four fifths of which occur a single time. About 1.5% of the sample is held by the ten biggest clonotypes. Sequencing input: memory CD4+ T cells sorted from blood. The cell subset or site label on this specimen signifies: CD45RA-negative fraction. The receptors shown here come from a man aged 18-30 years in good health.

The chain combines TRBV29-1 with TRBJ2-7; D gene uncertain. V dropped 5 bases and J dropped 3 bases, with 11 bases sitting between them. The CDR3 runs 12 residues. Germline CDR1 is SQVTM and CDR2 is ANQGSEA. In DNA, the CDR3 is TGCAGCGTTACCACGGTAGGCTACGAGCAGTACTTC. Translating it yields CSVTTVGYEQYF.

This clone was seen just once. V is TRBV6-5 and J is TRBJ1-5, with unresolved D. Trimming left V 4 bases short and J 1 base short, with 11 bases between. Germline V CDR1 and CDR2: MNHEY, SVGAGI. The CDR3 consists of 15 residues. CDR3 loop: CASSSGLSSNQPQHF. For the CDR3, the DNA is TGTGCCAGCAGTTCCGGGTTGTCAAGCAATCAGCCCCAGCATTTT.

The rearrangement uses TRBV6-1 and TRBJ1-4; no reliable D call. V lost 1 base to trimming and J lost 10 bases, with 7 bases between them. This CDR3 region has 12 residues. Germline CDR1 and CDR2: MNHNS and SASEGT. This chain's CDR3 is CASSEVGGKLFF. In nucleotides, the CDR3 is TGTGCCAGCAGTGAAGTCGGCGGAAAACTGTTTTTT.

The V call is TRBV7-9, the J call TRBJ2-7; TRBD2 matches 7 bases. CDR3 length equals 15 residues. The ends lost 1 base at V and 2 bases at J; junction bases unmatched: 5. The germline gives CDR1 SEHNR, CDR2 FQNEAQ (reference sequence). Here the CDR3 DNA reads TGTGCCAGCAGCTTAGGGGGGGGACGACCCTACGAGCAGTACTTC. Translation gives CASSLGGGRPYEQYF.

This chain connects TRBV2 to TRBJ2-2, with D perhaps matching TRBD1 (7 bases). Between the trimmed V and J ends, which lost 4 bases and 6 bases, there was a span of 21 bases. This CDR3 has 17 residues. Germline V gene lookup returns CDR1 SNHLY and CDR2 FYNNEI. The chain's CDR3 is CASSAVGGGAGAGELFF. In DNA form, the CDR3 reads TGTGCCAGCAGTGCAGTAGGAGGGGGCGCCGGGGCCGGGGAGCTGTTTTTT.

The table lists this clone with many counts. Other DNA sequences in this specimen translate into the identical CDR3. The gene calls are TRBV11-2 and TRBJ2-2; D remains unclear. Germline loops: CDR1 SGHAT, CDR2 FQNNGV. The CDR3 loop spans 13 amino acids. V lost 0 bases, J lost 7 bases, and 6 bases lay in between. CDR3 coding DNA: TGTGCCAGCAGCTTAGATCGAGGCGGGGAGCTGTTTTTT. Translating gives CASSLDRGGELFF.

The CDR3 coding sequence is TGTGCCAGCAAACTTAGCGGGGGGGTTCTCACAGATACGCAGTATTTT. Protein: CASKLSGGVLTDTQYF. The rearrangement joins TRBV27 to TRBJ2-3; the match to TRBD2 covers 11 bases. After removal of 7 bases from V and 2 bases from J, the junction contained 8 bases not matched to a gene. From germline, CDR1 is MNHEY and CDR2 SMNVEV (reference sequence). The CDR3 extends over 16 amino acids.

The chain uses TRBV6-1 and TRBJ2-5, with 9 bases aligning to TRBD2. The CDR3 totals 15 residues. CDR1 MNHNS and CDR2 SASEGT come from the germline V gene. V dropped 4 bases and J dropped 5; count of bases not matched to a gene: 8. The CDR3 region is CASSVRRGGGETQYF. The CDR3 DNA follows: TGTGCCAGCAGTGTGCGGCGGGGGGGCGGTGAGACCCAGTACTTC.

This rearrangement joins TRBV9 to TRBJ2-7, with 7 bases fitting TRBD2. The CDR3 runs to 14 residues. CDR1 SGDLS and CDR2 YYNGEE come from the germline V gene. V lost 3 bases and J lost 5; bases outside the gene matches: 8. The CDR3 loop reads CASSEAGRGNEQYF. CDR3 DNA sequence: TGTGCCAGCAGCGAGGCAGGGAGGGGAAACGAGCAGTACTTC.

The rearrangement joins TRBV15 to TRBJ2-1; perhaps TRBD1 as D (8 bases). The CDR3 runs 14 residues. Germline assignment: CDR1 LNHNV and CDR2 YYDKDF (reference sequence). The V end lost 9 bases, the J end lost 3 bases, and 15 bases lay between the germline ends. The chain's CDR3 is CATKTGDYYNEQFF. CDR3 sequence (DNA): TGTGCCACGAAGACAGGGGACTACTACAATGAGCAGTTCTTC.

The chain couples TRBV7-9 to TRBJ1-2, with D possibly being TRBD1 (6 bases). V gave up 5 bases and J gave up 6 bases, with 16 bases separating them. The CDR3 totals 14 residues. The germline gives CDR1 SEHNR, CDR2 FQNEAQ (reference sequence). CDR3: CASSPMTGLHGYTF. In DNA, the CDR3 is TGTGCCAGCAGCCCCATGACAGGTCTACATGGCTACACCTTC.